The 4 T cell receptor beta chains below were found in one sample sequenced in a study of human T cells and chemical hapten exposure. The sample's time point: patch test 1, 2 weeks after DPC sensitization. Treatment specified: therapeutic diphenylcyclopropenone sensitization with weekly scalp DPC. TCRdb redid the calling of the RACE reads with MiXCR, one entry per CDR3 protein. The table has around 100,000 distinct CDR3 sequences, roughly 11% seen once; the top ten hold approximately 4%. The source was whole blood, collected in connection with sensitization to the hapten diphenylcyclopropenone (DPC). The receptors were gathered from a woman aged 35 to 49 with alopecia areata. Some clones in this sample may be carry-over from other donors' samples.

This clonotype was counted ten times or more. The chain carries TRBV27 and TRBJ1-2, with 7 bases aligning to TRBD1. The germline V gene encodes CDR1 MNHEY and CDR2 SMNVEV (reference sequence). The V segment lost 2 bases and the J segment 1 base; nucleotides outside the gene matches: 7. There are 16 residues in the CDR3. The DNA for the CDR3 is TGTGCCAGCAGTTTAACGGGACAGCAATTTAACTATGGCTACACCTTC. It translates to CASSLTGQQFNYGYTF.

This clonotype turned up a few times. The chain carries TRBV6-5 and TRBJ2-1; 13 positions agree with TRBD2. This CDR3 has 19 residues. V gave up 4 bases and J gave up 8 bases; unmatched junction bases: 17. Germline CDR1 reads MNHEY; CDR2 reads SVGAGI. The DNA for the CDR3 is TGTGCCAGCAGTTCCCCCGGACTAGCGGGAGTAGTCTTACGTGATGAGCAGTTCTTC. As protein: CASSSPGLAGVVLRDEQFF.

V gene TRBV12-3 or TRBV12-4 combines with J gene TRBJ2-3; the D is unclear. This CDR3 comprises 14 residues. V gave up 2 bases and J gave up 0 bases, with 6 bases separating them. CDR3: CASSLRLSTDTQYF. CDR3 DNA: TGTGCCAGCAGTTTAAGGCTGAGCACAGATACGCAGTATTTT.

The chain carries TRBV20-1 and TRBJ2-1, with D possibly being TRBD2 (6 bases). Germline CDR1 reads DFQATT; CDR2 reads SNEGSKA (reference sequence). Trimming removed 6 bases at V and 0 bases at J, with 18 bases between. CDR3 length equals 16 residues. This CDR3 reads CSALIRAGSSYNEQFF. In DNA, the CDR3 is TGCAGTGCCCTAATTAGGGCGGGGTCCTCCTACAATGAGCAGTTCTTC.